The rows below give T cell receptor beta chains drawn from one sample of a study of shared clonotypes between healthy human individuals. Clones were read by immunoSEQ multiplex PCR, and TCRdb kept only the in-frame ones, dropping some. The table records around 600,000 clones, around 97% of them present only once. Sequencing was done on a sample of naive CD4+ T cells sorted from blood. The receptors here all came from a woman aged 25 to 39 in good health. Each CDR3 is given with its conserved first and last residue. The order of the fields is clone size, V gene, D gene, J gene, CDR3 DNA, CDR3 protein. The D gene is left open where the match is weak. Some rows have no size entry. The others give once, few or many, or a class for an expanded clone.

>NA|TRBV5-1|TRBD1|TRBJ2-2
TGCGCCAGCAGCGTGGGACAGGCCACCGGGGAGCTGTTTTTT
CASSVGQATGELFF
>NA|TRBV6-1|TRBD1|TRBJ2-1
TGTGCCAGCAGTGAGGGACAGGGTCTTAATGAGCAGTTCTTC
CASSEGQGLNEQFF
>NA|TRBV11-1|NA|TRBJ1-1
TGTGCCAGCAGCCGGGTGGCAGGGAACACTGAAGCTTTCTTT
CASSRVAGNTEAFF
>NA|TRBV5-4|TRBD1|TRBJ2-5
TGTGCCAGCAGCCCGACAGGGAACGCGCAGTACTTC
CASSPTGNAQYF
>NA|TRBV28|NA|TRBJ2-7
TGTGCCAGCAGTTTATACAGCCCCTCATCCTACGAGCAGTACTTC
CASSLYSPSSYEQYF
>NA|TRBV4-1|NA|TRBJ2-1
TGCGCCAGCAGCCCCCCACTAGGGCTTTCTGAGCAGTTCTTC
CASSPPLGLSEQFF
>NA|TRBV6-1|NA|TRBJ2-2
TGTGCCAGCAGTGAATGGACTGTTAACACCGGGGAGCTGTTTTTT
CASSEWTVNTGELFF
>NA|TRBV19|NA|TRBJ1-5
TGTGCCAGTAGTATCGAGGGGGGGATCAGCAATCAGCCCCAGCATTTT
CASSIEGGISNQPQHF
>NA|TRBV28|TRBD1|TRBJ2-7
TGTGCCAGCAGCCTCACGGGACAGCCGATTCAGTACTTC
CASSLTGQPIQYF
>once|TRBV27|TRBD1|TRBJ1-5
TGTGCCAGCAGCCGTACAGGGGGTCATCAGCCCCAGCATTTT
CASSRTGGHQPQHF
>NA|TRBV11-2|TRBD2|TRBJ2-7
TGTGCCAGCAGCTTAGTTTCAAGCGGGATCTCCTACGAGCAGTACTTC
CASSLVSSGISYEQYF
>NA|TRBV5-1|NA|TRBJ1-1
TGCGCCAGCAGCTTAGCGGGCAACACTGAAGCTTTCTTT
CASSLAGNTEAFF
>NA|TRBV14|NA|TRBJ2-7
TGTGCCAGCAGCCAAGTGCGCTCCTACGAGCAGTACTTC
CASSQVRSYEQYF
>NA|TRBV28|NA|TRBJ2-2
TGTGCCAGCAGTTTTATATCTACCGGGGAGCTGTTTTTT
CASSFISTGELFF
>NA|TRBV30|TRBD1|TRBJ1-1
TGTGCCTGGAGACAGGGGAGCACTGAAGCTTTCTTT
CAWRQGSTEAFF
>NA|TRBV27|NA|TRBJ2-7
TGTGCCAGCAGTCCTCTGCTGAGGGGGTACGAGCAGTACTTC
CASSPLLRGYEQYF
>NA|TRBV27|NA|TRBJ2-7
TGTGCCAGCAGTTTATCAGAAACCTCCTACGAGCAGTACTTC
CASSLSETSYEQYF
>NA|TRBV6-4|NA|TRBJ1-1
TGTGCCAGCAGGACACAGGAAACGAACACTGAAGCTTTCTTT
CASRTQETNTEAFF
>NA|TRBV30|NA|TRBJ2-1
TGTGCCCGTAGAGGCGAGCGCGCGAACAATGAGCAGTTCTTC
CARRGERANNEQFF
>NA|TRBV11-3|TRBD2|TRBJ2-1
TGTGCCAGCAGCGGACCGGGACTAGCGGGTCCCATTGAGCAGTTCTTC
CASSGPGLAGPIEQFF
>NA|TRBV7-9|NA|TRBJ2-5
TGTGCCAGCAGCCGTCTAGTGGCGGAAGAGACCCAGTACTTC
CASSRLVAEETQYF
>NA|TRBV27|TRBD2|TRBJ2-1
TGTGCCAGCAGGAGCGTACGTAGCGGGTCCCTTAGGAATGAGCAGTTCTTC
CASRSVRSGSLRNEQFF
>once|TRBV5-4|NA|TRBJ2-5
TGTGCCAGCAGCTTGGCCCCGGCAGGGGCCGGTGAGACCCAGTACTTC
CASSLAPAGAGETQYF
>NA|TRBV5-1|NA|TRBJ2-5
TGCGCCAGCAGCGGAGGAGAGACCCAGTACTTC
CASSGGETQYF
>NA|TRBV15|NA|TRBJ2-3
TGTGCCACCAGCAGAGATCTCGGAGTTAGCACAGATACGCAGTATTTT
CATSRDLGVSTDTQYF
>NA|TRBV18|TRBD1|TRBJ2-2
TGTGCCAGCTCACCACCGGGCAGGGGGCTCGCCGGGGAGCTGTTTTTT
CASSPPGRGLAGELFF
>NA|TRBV6-5|NA|TRBJ2-4
TGTGCCAGCAGTTCACAGATTTCCCAAAACATTCAGTACTTC
CASSSQISQNIQYF
>NA|TRBV29-1|NA|TRBJ1-1
TGCAGCGTTGCCCCAGGGGTTGAAGCTTTCTTT
CSVAPGVEAFF